Following are 7 T cell receptor beta chains from one sample sequenced in a study of blood T cell repertoires in COVID-19. Profiled with immunoSEQ multiplex PCR; TCRdb holds only in-frame clones, not every one. This repertoire shows more than 300,000 clones, around 89% found once; its top ten account for under 6.5%. The sample comprised peripheral blood. These receptors came from a man aged 18 to 30 who had recovered from COVID-19.

The V gene is TRBV10-2, the J gene TRBJ1-1, with D unclear. Germline V gene data show CDR1 as WSHSY and CDR2 as SAAADI. The CDR3 consists of 11 residues. V was trimmed by 8 bases and J by 1 base, leaving 5 bases between them. CDR3 protein: CASAENTEAFF. DNA of the CDR3: TGCGCCAGCGCAGAGAACACTGAAGCTTTCTTT.

This chain connects TRBV14 to TRBJ1-6, with 8 bases lining up with TRBD1. The CDR3 sequence is 14 residues long. J was trimmed by 8 bases and V by 6 bases; bases with no gene match: 6. The germline CDR1 and CDR2 sequences are SGHDN and FVKESK. The CDR3 spells CASSWTGRDSPLHF. Written as DNA, the CDR3 is TGTGCCAGCAGTTGGACAGGGAGGGATTCACCCCTCCACTTT.

The chain links TRBV19 to TRBJ1-6; D is uncertain. Trimming cost V 4 bases and J 10 bases, with 11 bases left between them. The CDR3 contains 13 residues. Germline V lookup: CDR1 LNHDA, CDR2 SQIVND (reference sequence). The CDR3 sequence: CASSNQDTSPLHF. The CDR3, as DNA: TGTGCCAGTAGTAACCAAGACACCTCACCCCTCCACTTT. The full variable domain, with the rest looked up from reference TRBV19 and TRBJ1-6, is DGGITQSPKYLFRKEGQNVTLSCEQNLNHDAMYWYRQDPGQGLRLIYYSQIVNDFQKGDIAEGYSVSREKKESFPLTVTSAQKNPTAFYLCASSNQDTSPLHFGNGTRLTVT.

The J gene is TRBJ2-2, the V gene TRBV3-1 (or the pseudogene TRBV3-2), with 7 bases aligning to TRBD2. Germline lookup yields CDR1 LGHDT and CDR2 YNNKEL (reference sequence). The CDR3 has 15 amino acids. Trimming removed 4 bases from V and 3 bases from J; junction bases left unmatched: 5. CDR3 DNA: TGTGCCAGCAGCCCACGGGGGGTTGACACCGGGGAGCTGTTTTTT. This codes for CASSPRGVDTGELFF.

The J gene is TRBJ2-3, the V gene TRBV10-3, with a weak D call TRBD2 (5 bases). CDR1 is ENHRY, CDR2 SYGVKD, per germline. This CDR3 spans 13 amino acids. The germline V and J ends were trimmed by 8 bases and 7 bases, with 16 bases remaining between them. The CDR3 DNA reads as TGTGCCATCGGAGCGGAAAGTAGCTATACGCAGTATTTT. Amino acid sequence: CAIGAESSYTQYF.

The gene calls are TRBV5-1 and TRBJ2-7; 11 nucleotides line up with TRBD2. CDR3 size: 15 residues. From germline, CDR1 is SGHRS and CDR2 YFSETQ. V shed 0 bases and J 6 bases; nucleotides not matched to a gene: 5. The CDR3 nucleotides read TGCGCCAGCAGCTTGGTACTAGCGGGAGCCGCCGAGCAGTACTTC. Translated: CASSLVLAGAAEQYF.

This chain connects TRBV3-1 (or the pseudogene TRBV3-2) to TRBJ1-1; tentatively, D is TRBD1 (5 bases). The CDR3 length is 16 residues. The germline V gene encodes CDR1 LGHDT and CDR2 YNNKEL (reference sequence). Trimming took off 1 base at V and 0 bases at J, with 12 bases between the two ends. The CDR3 sequence is CASSQGPTAMNTEAFF. The DNA of the CDR3 is TGTGCCAGCAGCCAAGGCCCGACAGCTATGAACACTGAAGCTTTCTTT.